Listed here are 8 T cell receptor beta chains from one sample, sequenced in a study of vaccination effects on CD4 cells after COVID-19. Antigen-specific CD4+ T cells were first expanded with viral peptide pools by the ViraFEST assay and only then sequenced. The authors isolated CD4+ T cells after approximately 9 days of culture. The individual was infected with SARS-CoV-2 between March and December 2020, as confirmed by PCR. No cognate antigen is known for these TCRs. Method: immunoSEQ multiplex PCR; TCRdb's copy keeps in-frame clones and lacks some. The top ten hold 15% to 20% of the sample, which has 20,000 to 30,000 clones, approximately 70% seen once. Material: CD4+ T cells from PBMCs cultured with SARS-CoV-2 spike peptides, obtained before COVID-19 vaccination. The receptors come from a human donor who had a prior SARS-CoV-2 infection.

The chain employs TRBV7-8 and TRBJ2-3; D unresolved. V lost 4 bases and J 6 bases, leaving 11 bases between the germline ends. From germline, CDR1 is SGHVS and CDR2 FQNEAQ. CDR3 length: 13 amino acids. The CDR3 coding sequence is TGTGCCAGCAGCTGGCGTTGGCAGGATACGCAGTATTTT. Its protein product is CASSWRWQDTQYF. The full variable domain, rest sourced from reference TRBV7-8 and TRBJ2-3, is GAGVSQSPRYKVAKRGQDVALRCDPISGHVSLFWYQQALGQGPEFLTYFQNEAQLDKSGLPSDRFFAERPEGSVSTLKIQRTQQEDSAVYLCASSWRWQDTQYFGPGTRLTVL.

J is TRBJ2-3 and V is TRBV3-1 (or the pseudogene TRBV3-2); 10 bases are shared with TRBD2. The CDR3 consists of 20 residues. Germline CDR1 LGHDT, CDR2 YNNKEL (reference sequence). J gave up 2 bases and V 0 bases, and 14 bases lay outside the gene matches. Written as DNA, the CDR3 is TGTGCCAGCAGCCAAGATCCTTGGGCTAGCGGGAGAGGGTACACAGATACGCAGTATTTT. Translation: CASSQDPWASGRGYTDTQYF.

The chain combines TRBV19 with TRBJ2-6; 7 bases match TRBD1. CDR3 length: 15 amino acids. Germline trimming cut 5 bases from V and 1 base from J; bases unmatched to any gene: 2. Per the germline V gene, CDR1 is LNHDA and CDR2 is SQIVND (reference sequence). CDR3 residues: CASSRQGSGANVLTF. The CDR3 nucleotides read TGTGCCAGTAGTCGACAGGGATCTGGGGCCAACGTCCTGACTTTC.

The CDR3 nucleotides are TGTGCCAGCAGCCCCGAAATGAACACTGAAGCTTTCTTT. Protein: CASSPEMNTEAFF. This chain joins TRBV2 and TRBJ1-1; D is undetermined. The CDR3 has 13 residues. Germline values: CDR1 SNHLY, CDR2 FYNNEI. The V end lost 6 bases, the J end lost 0 bases, and 8 bases lay between the germline ends.

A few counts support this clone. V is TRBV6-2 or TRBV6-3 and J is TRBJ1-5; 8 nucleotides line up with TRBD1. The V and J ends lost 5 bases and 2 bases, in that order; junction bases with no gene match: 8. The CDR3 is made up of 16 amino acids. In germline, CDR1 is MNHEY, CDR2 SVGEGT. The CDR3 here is CASSLFRGRGNQPQHF. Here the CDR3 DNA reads TGTGCCAGCAGTCTATTCAGGGGGCGCGGCAATCAGCCCCAGCATTTT.

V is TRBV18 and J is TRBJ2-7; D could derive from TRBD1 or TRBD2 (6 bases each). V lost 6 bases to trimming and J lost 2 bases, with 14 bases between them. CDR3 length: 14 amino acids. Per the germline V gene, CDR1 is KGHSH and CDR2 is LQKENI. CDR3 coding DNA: TGTGCCAGCTCCGAGGGGGGATCCGCCTACGAGCAGTACTTC. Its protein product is CASSEGGSAYEQYF.

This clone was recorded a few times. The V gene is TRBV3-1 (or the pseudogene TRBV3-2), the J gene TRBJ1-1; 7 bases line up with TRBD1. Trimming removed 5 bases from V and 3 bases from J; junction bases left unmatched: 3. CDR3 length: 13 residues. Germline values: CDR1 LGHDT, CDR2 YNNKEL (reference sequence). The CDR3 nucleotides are TGTGCCAGCAGCGAGGGGACAGACACTGAAGCTTTCTTT. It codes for CASSEGTDTEAFF.

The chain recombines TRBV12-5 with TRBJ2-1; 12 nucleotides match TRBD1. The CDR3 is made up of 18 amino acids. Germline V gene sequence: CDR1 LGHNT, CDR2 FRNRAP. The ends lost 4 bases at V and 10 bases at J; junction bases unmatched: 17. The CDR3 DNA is TGTGCTAGTGGTTCCCCAAGGGGGAGAACCGGGACAGGGGGCGAGCAGTTCTTC. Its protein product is CASGSPRGRTGTGGEQFF.